A selection of T cell receptor beta chains follows, all from one sample in a study of quantifying T cell responses using KT2 cells. MiXCR was run by TCRdb on the UMI-ligation and nested PCR reads, yielding one entry per CDR3 protein. The sample records fewer than 45,000 distinct CDR3 sequences, about 17% being singletons. Specimen: PBMCs spiked with cells of the T cell clone KT2. The source is a human donor. Each CDR3 is given with its conserved first and last residue. Each record gives: J gene, D gene, clone size, V gene, CDR3 protein, CDR3 DNA. D genes are given only for firm matches. Only some rows state a clone size, as once, few, many or a class for expanded clones.

TRBJ2-3 TRBD2 NA TRBV7-3 CASSSSGSKADTQYF TGTGCCAGCAGCAGTAGCGGGAGTAAAGCAGATACGCAGTATTTT
TRBJ2-7 NA NA TRBV27 CASKDVSYEQYF TGTGCCAGCAAAGACGTCTCCTACGAGCAGTACTTC
TRBJ1-5 TRBD1 many TRBV20-1 CSARGGGKQPQHF TGCAGTGCTAGGGGAGGGGGCAAACAGCCCCAGCATTTT
TRBJ2-3 TRBD1 NA TRBV5-1 CASSLGQGSADTQYF TGCGCCAGCAGCCTGGGACAGGGGAGCGCAGATACGCAGTATTTT
TRBJ1-2 TRBD1 NA TRBV9 CASSVLPDREYGYTF TGTGCCAGCAGCGTACTCCCCGACAGGGAGTATGGCTACACCTTC
TRBJ1-6 TRBD1 few TRBV12-3/TRBV12-4 CASRANRGGNSPLHF TGTGCCAGCAGGGCTAACAGGGGAGGCAATTCACCCCTCCACTTT
TRBJ1-5 TRBD1 NA TRBV20-1 CSARVPGTGNQPQHF TGCAGTGCTAGAGTACCCGGGACAGGCAATCAGCCCCAGCATTTT
TRBJ2-1 TRBD2 NA TRBV6-6 CASSETSGGWNEQFF TGTGCCAGCAGTGAAACTAGCGGGGGGTGGAATGAGCAGTTCTTC
TRBJ2-6 TRBD2 few TRBV20-1 CSASFGLAGGSGANVLTF TGCAGTGCTTCATTCGGACTAGCGGGCGGCTCTGGGGCCAACGTCCTGACTTTC
TRBJ2-3 NA NA TRBV11-2 CASSSARRGPTDTQYF TGTGCCAGCAGCTCCGCCCGGAGGGGCCCCACAGATACGCAGTATTTT
TRBJ2-7 NA NA TRBV20-1 CSARTAGRGGDEQYF TGCAGTGCTAGGACGGCGGGACGGGGTGGGGACGAGCAGTACTTC
TRBJ2-2 NA medium-sized TRBV6-4 CASSDSAGNTGELFF TGTGCCAGCAGTGACTCAGCGGGGAACACCGGGGAGCTGTTTTTT
TRBJ2-5 NA NA TRBV3-1 CASSQASLKQETQYF TGTGCCAGCAGCCAAGCCAGCCTAAAGCAAGAGACCCAGTACTTC
TRBJ2-7 NA many TRBV20-1 CSARTGGADYEQYF TGCAGTGCCCGGACAGGAGGGGCCGACTACGAGCAGTACTTC